The clone carrying this TCR beta chain occurred once. The CDR3 sequence is 15 residues long. The V and J ends lost 6 bases and 1 base, in that order; junction bases with no gene match: 3. Germline loops: CDR1 SNHLY, CDR2 FYNNEI. This sample is part of a study of blood T cell repertoires in COVID-19. Study-level background: From the United States, Italy and Spain came samples of acute and convalescent COVID-19. PBMCs, B-cell-depleted T cells, or T cells were the source of the cDNA or gDNA that made up the material.

Methods used by the authors: Quantification of nucleated cells was approximated via reference gene primer amplification. Sequenced by immunoSEQ multiplex PCR; TCRdb stores in-frame clones only, minus some. For V, J and clone size, that table is used; D and trimming come from the DNA. The sample lists about 72,000 clones, 82% occurring once. Sequenced: peripheral blood. J is TRBJ1-1 and V is TRBV2, with 12 bases that match TRBD1. The receptor comes from a human donor in a cohort sampled during active COVID-19. The CDR3 region has the DNA TGTGCCAGCAGCGGGACAGGGGGCCCGAACACTGAAGCTTTCTTT. This codes for CASSGTGGPNTEAFF.